This entry describes one TCR beta chain. These data are taken from a study of blood T cell repertoires in COVID-19. How the authors handled the data: Nucleated cell counts were estimated from reference gene primer amplification. Sequenced by immunoSEQ multiplex PCR; TCRdb stores in-frame clones only, minus some. The D gene and trimming were derived from the DNA, and the V and J assignments and clone size from that table. The sample records approximately 170,000 clones, 70% to 90% being singletons. Sequences were obtained from peripheral blood. The TCR originated in a man at least 80 years old with COVID-19, enrolled during active disease.

The CDR3, as DNA: TGCGCCAGCAGCAGGACAGGGGGCGCAAGTTCCTACGAGCAGTACTTC. Amino acid sequence: CASSRTGGASSYEQYF. The chain uses TRBV5-1 and TRBJ2-7, with 11 bases matching TRBD1. CDR1 and CDR2 from the germline V gene are SGHRS and YFSETQ. V trimming: 4 bases; J trimming: 1 base; junction bases outside the gene matches: 7. This CDR3 comprises 16 residues.